These 9 T cell receptor beta chains were all obtained from the same sample, sequenced in a study of neurological immune-mediated disorders. TCRdb reanalysed the 5' RACE reads using MiXCR and keeps one entry per CDR3 protein. Altogether around 52,000 distinct CDR3 sequences are present, 5.8% being singletons, with the ten largest covering about 1.3%. Material for sequencing was CD4+ T cells from blood. The receptors stem from a woman aged 18-29 years with multiple sclerosis.

This clonotype was seen repeatedly, ten times or more. The V gene is TRBV20-1, the J gene TRBJ2-7, with 9 positions matching TRBD1. The CDR3 has 12 amino acids. CDR1 and CDR2 (germline): DFQATT, SNEGSKA (reference sequence). The V gene end was trimmed by 7 bases and the J gene end by 2 bases; junction bases not matched to a gene: 3. CDR3 DNA sequence: TGCAGTGTACAGGGGGCGACCTACGAGCAGTACGTC. Amino acid sequence: CSVQGATYEQYV.

This clonotype has ten or more counts. A much larger clone lies one base from this, so it may be a read error. The chain couples TRBV6-5 to TRBJ1-5; a weak D match, TRBD1 (5 bases). The V gene's germline CDR1 is MNHEY and CDR2 SVGAGI. V was shortened by 6 bases and J by 7 bases, with 16 bases between the two germline ends. The CDR3 contains 14 residues. CDR3 region: CASRGGHGLQPQHF. The DNA for the CDR3 is TGTGCCAGCAGAGGAGGACATGGTCTCCAGCCCCAGCATTTT.

This clonotype was observed at least ten times. The chain links TRBV29-1 to TRBJ2-6; TRBD1 matches at 9 bases. CDR1 and CDR2 (germline): SQVTM, ANQGSEA. CDR3 length: 16 residues. Trimming took 5 bases from V and 3 from J; bases not matched to a gene: 8. The CDR3 reads CSVPVTGGFGANVLTF. As DNA, the CDR3 is TGCAGCGTTCCCGTGACAGGGGGATTTGGGGCCAACGTCCTGACTTTC.

This clonotype was detected many times. The rearrangement uses TRBV7-9 and TRBJ1-2; D is unresolved. Trimming cost V 2 bases and J 2 bases, with 9 bases left between them. Germline lookup yields CDR1 SEHNR and CDR2 FQNEAQ (reference sequence). The CDR3 contains 14 residues. CDR3 sequence (DNA): TGTGCCAGCAGCTTATCGGCAGCAAACTATGGCTACACCTTC. The encoded protein is CASSLSAANYGYTF.

This clonotype was seen many times. The CDR3 DNA follows: TGTGCCAGCAGCCGAACCCATGGACAGGGTTTAGATACGCAGTATTTT. Translation: CASSRTHGQGLDTQYF. The chain is built from TRBV7-8 and TRBJ2-3; TRBD1 matches 8 bases. Germline loops: CDR1 SGHVS, CDR2 FQNEAQ. The junction had 12 bases not matched to a gene; V was cut back by 5 bases and J by 5 bases. There are 16 residues in the CDR3.

The rearrangement uses TRBV14 and TRBJ1-1; D is unresolved. V was cut by 1 base and J by 8 bases, with 8 bases left in between. This CDR3 has 12 residues. In germline, CDR1 is SGHDN, CDR2 FVKESK. The CDR3 here is CASSQVFREAFF. In DNA form, the CDR3 reads TGTGCCAGCAGCCAAGTGTTCAGAGAAGCTTTCTTT.

This chain connects TRBV28 to TRBJ2-3; D uncertain. Germline V CDR1 and CDR2: MDHEN, SYDVKM. Trimming removed 4 bases from V and 2 bases from J, with 13 bases in between. The CDR3 consists of 15 residues. The CDR3: CASSSPPGLTDTQYF. The CDR3, as DNA: TGTGCCAGCAGTTCCCCTCCGGGCCTCACAGATACGCAGTATTTT.

This clonotype was seen at least ten times. The chain recombines TRBV2 with TRBJ2-3; TRBD2 aligns across 12 bases. The CDR3 is 18 residues long. Trimming cost V 8 bases and J 5 bases; bases outside gene matches: 17. CDR1 and CDR2 (germline): SNHLY, FYNNEI. The DNA of the CDR3 is TGTGCCAGCCAGCCGGGGGTTCCTAGCGGGAGGGCCGGAGATACGCAGTATTTT. Translating it yields CASQPGVPSGRAGDTQYF.

In this sample, this clonotype turned up many times. The chain carries TRBV7-2 and TRBJ2-4; a weak D match, TRBD1 (5 bases). The CDR3 is 13 residues long. With 6 bases removed from V and 1 base from J, the gap between germline ends came to 7 bases. Germline-derived CDR1 and CDR2 are SGHTA and FQGNSA. CDR3 loop: CASRGLAKNIQYF. The CDR3, as DNA: TGTGCCAGCAGGGGGCTTGCCAAAAACATTCAGTACTTC.